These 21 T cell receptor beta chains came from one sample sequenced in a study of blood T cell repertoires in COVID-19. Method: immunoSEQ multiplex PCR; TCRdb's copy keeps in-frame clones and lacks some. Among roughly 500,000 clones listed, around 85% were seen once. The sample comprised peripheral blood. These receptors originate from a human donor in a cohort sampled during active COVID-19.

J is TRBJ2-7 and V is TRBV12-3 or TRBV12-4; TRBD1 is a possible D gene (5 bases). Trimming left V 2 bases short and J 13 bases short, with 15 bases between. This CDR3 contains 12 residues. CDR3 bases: TGTGCCAGCAGTTTAAGGGTTGGAGACAGTTACTTC. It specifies CASSLRVGDSYF.

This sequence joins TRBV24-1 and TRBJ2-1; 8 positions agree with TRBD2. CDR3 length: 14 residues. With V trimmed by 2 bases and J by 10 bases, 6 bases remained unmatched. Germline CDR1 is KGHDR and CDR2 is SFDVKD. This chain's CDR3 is CATSDSLAEREQFF. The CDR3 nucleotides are TGTGCCACCAGTGATTCACTAGCGGAGCGGGAGCAGTTCTTC.

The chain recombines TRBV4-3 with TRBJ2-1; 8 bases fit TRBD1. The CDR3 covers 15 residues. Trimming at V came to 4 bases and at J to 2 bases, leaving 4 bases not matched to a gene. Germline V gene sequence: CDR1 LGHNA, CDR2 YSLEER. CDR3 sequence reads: CASSRDRGTYNEQFF. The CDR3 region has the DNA TGCGCCAGCAGCCGAGACAGGGGCACCTACAATGAGCAGTTCTTC.

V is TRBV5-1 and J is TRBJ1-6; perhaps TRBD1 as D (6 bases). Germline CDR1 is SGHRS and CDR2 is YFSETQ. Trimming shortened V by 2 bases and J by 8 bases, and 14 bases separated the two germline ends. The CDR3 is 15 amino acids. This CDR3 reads CASSLGGARYSPLHF. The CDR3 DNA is TGCGCCAGCAGCTTAGGGGGGGCGCGCTATTCACCCCTCCACTTT.

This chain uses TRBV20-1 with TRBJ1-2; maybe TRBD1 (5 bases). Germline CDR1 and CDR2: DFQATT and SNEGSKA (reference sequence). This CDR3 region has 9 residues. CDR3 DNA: TGCAGATCAGGGATTGGGGACACCTTC. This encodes CRSGIGDTF.

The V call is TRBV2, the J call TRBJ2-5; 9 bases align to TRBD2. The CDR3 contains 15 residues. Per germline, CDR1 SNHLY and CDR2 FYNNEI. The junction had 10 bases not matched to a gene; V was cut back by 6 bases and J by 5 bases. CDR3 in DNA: TGTGCCAGCAGATGGAGCGGGAGGTCATGGGAGACCCAGTACTTC. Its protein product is CASRWSGRSWETQYF.

The CDR3 DNA sequence: TGTGCCAGCAGTGAAGCTGGACAGGGATCCTACGAGCAGTACTTC. This gives the protein CASSEAGQGSYEQYF. The chain combines TRBV6-1 with TRBJ2-7; 8 bases fit TRBD1. The CDR3 covers 15 residues. In germline, CDR1 is MNHNS, CDR2 SASEGT. V lost 0 bases to trimming and J lost 1 base; unmatched junction nucleotides: 2.

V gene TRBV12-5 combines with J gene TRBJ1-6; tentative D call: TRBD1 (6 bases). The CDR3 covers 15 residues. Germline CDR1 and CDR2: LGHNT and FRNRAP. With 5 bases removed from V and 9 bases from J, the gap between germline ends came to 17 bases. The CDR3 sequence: CASGPPSTGISPLHF. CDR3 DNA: TGTGCTAGTGGTCCACCTTCAACAGGGATTTCACCCCTCCACTTT.

The CDR3 loop is CASSLPGSRIEAFF. The CDR3 region has the DNA TGTGCCAGCAGTTTACCCGGGTCAAGGATTGAAGCTTTCTTT. The V and J genes are TRBV28 and TRBJ1-1; D ambiguous. V dropped 2 bases and J dropped 7 bases, with 14 bases sitting between them. The germline gives CDR1 MDHEN, CDR2 SYDVKM. This CDR3 is built from 14 residues.

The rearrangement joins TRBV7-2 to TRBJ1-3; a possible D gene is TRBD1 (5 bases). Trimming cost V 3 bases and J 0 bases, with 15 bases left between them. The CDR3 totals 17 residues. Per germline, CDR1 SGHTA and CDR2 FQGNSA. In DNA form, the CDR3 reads TGTGCCAGCAGCTTGTTAGGAGGGGTAACCTCTGGAAACACCATATATTTT. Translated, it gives CASSLLGGVTSGNTIYF.

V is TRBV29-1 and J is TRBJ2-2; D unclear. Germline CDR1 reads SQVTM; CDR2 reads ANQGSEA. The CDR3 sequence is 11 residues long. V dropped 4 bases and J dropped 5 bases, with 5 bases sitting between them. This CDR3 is CSVVRTGELFF. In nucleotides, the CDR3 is TGCAGCGTTGTCCGGACCGGGGAGCTGTTTTTT.

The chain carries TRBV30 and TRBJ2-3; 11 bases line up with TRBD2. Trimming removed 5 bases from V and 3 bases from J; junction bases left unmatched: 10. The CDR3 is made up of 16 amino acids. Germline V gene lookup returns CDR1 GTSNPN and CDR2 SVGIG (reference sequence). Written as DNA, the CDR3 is TGTGCCTGGGGGACTAGCGGAACTTTAGGGACAGATACGCAGTATTTT. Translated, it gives CAWGTSGTLGTDTQYF. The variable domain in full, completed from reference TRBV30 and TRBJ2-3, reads SQTIHQWPATLVQPVGSPLSLECTVEGTSNPNLYWYRQAAGRGLQLLFYSVGIGQISSEVPQNLSASRPQDRQFILSSKKLLLSDSGFYLCAWGTSGTLGTDTQYFGPGTRLTVL.

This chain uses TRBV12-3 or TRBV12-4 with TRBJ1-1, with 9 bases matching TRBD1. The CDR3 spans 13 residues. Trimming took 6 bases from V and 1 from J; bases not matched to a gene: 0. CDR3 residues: CASRGQGNTEAFF. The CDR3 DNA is TGTGCCAGCAGGGGACAGGGGAACACTGAAGCTTTCTTT.

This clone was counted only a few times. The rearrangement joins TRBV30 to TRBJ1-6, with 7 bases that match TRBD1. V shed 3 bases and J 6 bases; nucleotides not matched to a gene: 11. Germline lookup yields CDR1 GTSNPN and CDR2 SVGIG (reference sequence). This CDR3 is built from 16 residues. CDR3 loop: CAWSPRRAGGNSPLHF. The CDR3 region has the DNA TGTGCCTGGAGCCCCCGTCGGGCAGGGGGTAATTCACCCCTCCACTTT.

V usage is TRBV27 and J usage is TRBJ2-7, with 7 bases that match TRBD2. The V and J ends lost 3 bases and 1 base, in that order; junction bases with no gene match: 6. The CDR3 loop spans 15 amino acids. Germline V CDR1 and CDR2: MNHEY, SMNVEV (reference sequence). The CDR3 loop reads CASSLAGEGSYEQYF. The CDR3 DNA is TGTGCCAGCAGTTTGGCGGGAGAAGGATCCTACGAGCAGTACTTC.

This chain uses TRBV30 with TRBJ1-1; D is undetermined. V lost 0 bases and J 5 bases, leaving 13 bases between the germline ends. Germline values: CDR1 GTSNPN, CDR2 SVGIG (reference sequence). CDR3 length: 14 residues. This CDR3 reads CAWSVGSSPTEAFF. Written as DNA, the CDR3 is TGTGCCTGGAGTGTTGGCTCGTCGCCTACTGAAGCTTTCTTT.

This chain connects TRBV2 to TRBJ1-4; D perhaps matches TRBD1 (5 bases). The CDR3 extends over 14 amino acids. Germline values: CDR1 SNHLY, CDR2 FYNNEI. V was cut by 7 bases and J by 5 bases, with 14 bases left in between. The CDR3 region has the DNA TGTGCCAGCATCAAGGGACTTCTAAATGAAAAACTGTTTTTT. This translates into CASIKGLLNEKLFF.

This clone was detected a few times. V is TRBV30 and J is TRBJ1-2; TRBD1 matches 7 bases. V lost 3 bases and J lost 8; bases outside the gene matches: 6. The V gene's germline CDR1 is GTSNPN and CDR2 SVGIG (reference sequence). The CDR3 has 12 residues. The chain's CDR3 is CAWSRPGGGYTF. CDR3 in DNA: TGTGCCTGGAGCCGACCAGGGGGAGGCTACACCTTC.

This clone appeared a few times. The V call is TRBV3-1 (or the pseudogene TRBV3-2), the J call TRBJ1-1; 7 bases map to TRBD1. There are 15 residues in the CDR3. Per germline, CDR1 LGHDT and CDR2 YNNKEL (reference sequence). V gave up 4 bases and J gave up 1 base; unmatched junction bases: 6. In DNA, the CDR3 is TGTGCCAGCAGCCCCGGGACAGATCAGAACACTGAAGCTTTCTTT. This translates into CASSPGTDQNTEAFF.

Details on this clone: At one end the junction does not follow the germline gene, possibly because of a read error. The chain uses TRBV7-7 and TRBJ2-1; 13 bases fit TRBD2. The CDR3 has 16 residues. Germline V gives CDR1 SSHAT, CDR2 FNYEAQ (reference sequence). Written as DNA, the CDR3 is TGTGCTAGCAGCTCATTGGGACTAGCGGGGCTCAATGAGCAGTTCTTC. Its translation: CASSSLGLAGLNEQFF.

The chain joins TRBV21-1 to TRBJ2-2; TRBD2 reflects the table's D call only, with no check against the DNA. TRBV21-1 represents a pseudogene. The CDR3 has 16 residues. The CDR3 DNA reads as TGTGCCAGCAGCTATAGCGGGAGTGGGGACACCGGGGAGCTGTTTTTT. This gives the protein CASSYSGSGDTGELFF.